This T cell receptor beta chain was profiled in a study of vaccination and CD4 T cells after COVID-19. This clonotype has just a few counts. Antigen: not known. Germline trimming cut 6 bases from V and 3 bases from J; bases unmatched to any gene: 13. The CDR3 extends over 16 amino acids. Germline V gene data show CDR1 as DFQATT and CDR2 as SNEGSKA (reference sequence). Sequencing of cultured CD4+ T cell DNA used the Oncomine TCR Beta short-read assay. Genomic DNA from cultured CD4+ T cells was extracted. TCRdb passed the PCR reads through MiXCR, listing each CDR3 protein once. The sample gives over 9,000 distinct CDR3 sequences, 38% of which show up once; about 15% is in the top ten. Treatment defined: approximately nine-day PBMC culture with coronavirus spike peptide pools or control peptides (ViraFEST assay). These CD4+ T cells came from an unexposed donor, sampled before the COVID-19 pandemic (2011-2018).

The source of this sequence is a human donor in good health. What was sequenced was CD4+ T cells from blood, cultured in vitro. The chain links TRBV20-1 to TRBJ2-7; 11 nucleotides agree with TRBD2. The CDR3: CSARAPLAGGNYEQYF. As DNA, the CDR3 is TGCAGTGCCCGAGCCCCCCTAGCGGGAGGCAACTACGAGCAGTACTTC.